Each of the 17 T cell receptor beta chains below was sequenced from the same sample in a study of cytomegalovirus exposure and HLA in healthy donors. Both 60 Vbeta primers and 13 Jbeta primers went into the PCR. Sequencing used immunoSEQ multiplex PCR; TCRdb keeps in-frame clones, though not all of them. Of about 150,000 clones listed, roughly a tenth were seen once; the top ten hold 1.5% to 2%. Sequencing used PBMCs. These receptors were collected from a male donor in good health and CMV-seronegative.

This sequence joins TRBV19 and TRBJ2-7; perhaps TRBD2 as D (6 bases). Germline V gene lookup returns CDR1 LNHDA and CDR2 SQIVND (reference sequence). The CDR3 sequence is 15 residues long. Trimming cost V 6 bases and J 6 bases, with 21 bases left between them. The CDR3 coding sequence is TGTGCCAGTAGCACCGTCGGGGGTACGGGGCTCGAGCAGTACTTC. It yields the protein CASSTVGGTGLEQYF.

The chain links TRBV21-1 to TRBJ2-2; the table names TRBD1, a call not compared with the DNA. TRBV21-1 is a listed pseudogene. The CDR3 is made up of 14 amino acids. The CDR3 DNA follows: TGTGCCAGCAGCAATTCACAATACACCGGGGAGCTGTTTTTT. This codes for CASSNSQYTGELFF.

The chain carries TRBV7-2 and TRBJ1-2; 7 bases match TRBD1. The V segment lost 10 bases and the J segment 8 bases; nucleotides outside the gene matches: 19. The CDR3 is 15 residues long. Germline CDR1 is SGHTA and CDR2 is FQGNSA. CDR3 in DNA: TGTGCCACCAGACCCCAAGCGGAGGGGGCGGGAGGCTACACCTTC. It translates to CATRPQAEGAGGYTF.

Only a few counts were recorded for this clone. This rearrangement joins TRBV29-1 to TRBJ2-5; TRBD1 might be the D (6 bases). Germline loops: CDR1 SQVTM, CDR2 ANQGSEA. The CDR3 contains 13 residues. V lost 6 bases, J lost 0 bases, and 11 bases lay in between. This chain's CDR3 is CSVVDRYQETQYF. Here the CDR3 DNA reads TGCAGCGTAGTAGACAGGTACCAAGAGACCCAGTACTTC.

The V call is TRBV5-1, the J call TRBJ1-1, with a possible D match to TRBD1 (5 bases). Germline lookup yields CDR1 SGHRS and CDR2 YFSETQ. Trimming removed 0 bases at V and 4 bases at J, with 10 bases between. CDR3 length: 14 residues. The CDR3 reads CASSLGQGATEAFF. Here the CDR3 DNA reads TGCGCCAGCAGCTTGGGCCAGGGTGCCACTGAAGCTTTCTTT. Complete variable domain (other parts from reference TRBV5-1 and TRBJ1-1): KAGVTQTPRYLIKTRGQQVTLSCSPISGHRSVSWYQQTPGQGLQFLFEYFSETQRNKGNFPGRFSGRQFSNSRSEMNVSTLELGDSALYLCASSLGQGATEAFFGQGTRLTVV.

This clone was detected a few times. V is TRBV27 and J is TRBJ1-1; TRBD1 is a possible D gene (5 bases). The CDR3 extends over 15 amino acids. CDR1 MNHEY and CDR2 SMNVEV come from the germline V gene (reference sequence). Between the trimmed V and J ends, which lost 2 bases and 1 base, there was a span of 11 bases. Here the CDR3 reads CASSLSPGPNTEAFF. In DNA form, the CDR3 reads TGTGCCAGCAGTTTAAGTCCAGGGCCGAACACTGAAGCTTTCTTT.

In its sample, this clone was seen a few times. The V gene is TRBV7-2, the J gene TRBJ2-7, with D possibly matching TRBD2 (6 bases). Germline lookup yields CDR1 SGHTA and CDR2 FQGNSA. This CDR3 has 14 residues. Trimming took off 5 bases at V and 5 bases at J, with 16 bases between the two ends. The CDR3 region has the DNA TGTGCCAGCAGCATGGAGGGAGTATCTGACGAGCAGTACTTC. Its translation is CASSMEGVSDEQYF.

The table lists this clone with a few counts. The J gene is TRBJ2-5, the V gene TRBV4-2, with 9 bases lining up with TRBD2. CDR3 length: 18 residues. Germline V gene lookup returns CDR1 LGHNA and CDR2 YNFKEQ. Trimming cost V 1 base and J 2 bases; bases outside gene matches: 11. CDR3 DNA: TGTGCCAGCAGCCAAGGCATAATGGGACTAGCAAAGCAAGAGACCCAGTACTTC. This gives the protein CASSQGIMGLAKQETQYF.

A few counts support this clone. CDR3 protein: CASSMGPWGNQPQHF. The CDR3 DNA sequence: TGTGCCAGCTCAATGGGCCCCTGGGGCAATCAGCCCCAGCATTTT. The chain has TRBV18 and TRBJ1-5; the D is unclear. In germline, CDR1 is KGHSH, CDR2 LQKENI. V was trimmed by 5 bases and J by 2 bases, leaving 13 bases between them. The CDR3 consists of 15 residues.

This clone was found a few times. The rearrangement links TRBV25-1 to TRBJ2-2; TRBD1 matches at 9 bases. J was trimmed by 6 bases and V by 3 bases; bases with no gene match: 5. Germline V gene lookup returns CDR1 MGHDK and CDR2 SYGVNS. The CDR3 has 15 residues. For the CDR3, the DNA is TGTGCCAGCAGTGACCGGGACAGGGTTTCCGGGGAGCTGTTTTTT. Translated, it gives CASSDRDRVSGELFF.

Details on this clone: A read error may account for a junction end that differs from germline. The V call is TRBV7-9, the J call TRBJ2-7; either TRBD1 or TRBD2 may fit D (5 bases each). Germline V gene data show CDR1 as SEHNR and CDR2 as FQNEAQ (reference sequence). The CDR3 runs to 15 residues. In DNA form, the CDR3 reads TGTGCCAGCAGCCTAGCCCGGCAGGGCCAGTACGAGCAGTACTTC. The encoded protein is CASSLARQGQYEQYF. The full variable domain, with the rest looked up from reference TRBV7-9 and TRBJ2-7, is DTGVSQNPRHKITKRGQNVTFRCDPISEHNRLYWYRQTLGQGPEFLTYFQNEAQLEKSRLLSDRFSAERPKGSFSTLEIQRTEQGDSAMYLCASSLARQGQYEQYFGPGTRLTVT.

In its sample, this clone was seen a few times. The V gene is TRBV6-6, the J gene TRBJ2-1, with 9 bases that match TRBD2. The trim removed 7 bases at V and 6 bases at J, leaving 7 bases unmatched. The CDR3 spans 14 residues. Germline CDR1 and CDR2: MNHNY and SVGAGI (reference sequence). The CDR3 nucleotides read TGTGCCAGCAAGCGGGAGGAAGGGGGCAATGAGCAGTTCTTC. Protein product: CASKREEGGNEQFF.

The chain links TRBV15 to TRBJ1-1, with D tentatively TRBD1 (6 bases). V was pared by 11 bases and J by 1 base, with 11 bases between. Per germline, CDR1 LNHNV and CDR2 YYDKDF (reference sequence). The CDR3 is 12 residues long. The CDR3 sequence is CAVQGGNTEAFF. CDR3 bases: TGTGCCGTACAGGGTGGGAACACTGAAGCTTTCTTT.

The chain links TRBV5-4 to TRBJ1-4, with D uncertain. Between the trimmed V and J ends, which lost 2 bases and 3 bases, there was a span of 8 bases. This CDR3 contains 14 residues. In germline, CDR1 is SGHNT, CDR2 YYREEE (reference sequence). In DNA form, the CDR3 reads TGTGCCAGCAGCTTACCCGGGGCTAATGAAAAACTGTTTTTT. Amino acids: CASSLPGANEKLFF. Full variable domain (missing parts from reference TRBV5-4 and TRBJ1-4): ETGVTQSPTHLIKTRGQQVTLRCSSQSGHNTVSWYQQALGQGPQFIFQYYREEENGRGNFPPRFSGLQFPNYSSELNVNALELDDSALYLCASSLPGANEKLFFGSGTQLSVL.

This clone was counted a few times. The genes are TRBV6-4 and TRBJ2-1, with 7 nucleotides matching TRBD2. The V segment lost 6 bases and the J segment 0 bases; nucleotides outside the gene matches: 8. Germline values: CDR1 MRHNA, CDR2 SNTAGT. The CDR3 covers 16 residues. The CDR3, as DNA: TGTGCCAGCAGCCGCCGAGCGGGGAGCTCCTACAATGAGCAGTTCTTC. It is translated as CASSRRAGSSYNEQFF.

The J gene is TRBJ1-5, the V gene TRBV7-9; D is uncertain. The V end was cut by 5 bases, the J end by 6 bases, with 11 bases between. Germline V gene data show CDR1 as SEHNR and CDR2 as FQNEAQ (reference sequence). CDR3 size: 13 residues. The CDR3 DNA reads TGTGCCAGCAGCCAAGGTCCGGGTCAGCCCCAGCATTTT. It yields the protein CASSQGPGQPQHF.

The V call is TRBV7-3, the J call TRBJ2-7; 9 bases line up with TRBD1. V lost 5 bases and J lost 7; bases outside the gene matches: 9. The CDR3 runs 14 residues. The V gene's germline CDR1 is SGHTA and CDR2 FQGTGA. The CDR3 loop is CASSPTQGAKEQYF. For the CDR3, the DNA is TGTGCCAGCAGCCCTACACAGGGGGCTAAGGAGCAGTACTTC.